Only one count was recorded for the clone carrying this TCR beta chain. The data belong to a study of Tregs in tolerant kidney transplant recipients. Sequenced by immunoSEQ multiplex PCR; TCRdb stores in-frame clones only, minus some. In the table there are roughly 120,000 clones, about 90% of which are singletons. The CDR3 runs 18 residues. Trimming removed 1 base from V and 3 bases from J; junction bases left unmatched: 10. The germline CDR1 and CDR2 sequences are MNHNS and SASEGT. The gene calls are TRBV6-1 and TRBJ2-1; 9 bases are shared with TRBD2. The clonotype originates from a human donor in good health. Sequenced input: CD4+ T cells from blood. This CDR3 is CASSEEGSSGGLYNEQFF. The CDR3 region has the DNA TGTGCCAGCAGTGAAGAGGGGAGTAGCGGGGGCCTCTACAATGAGCAGTTCTTC.